The 26 T cell receptor beta chains below were found in one sample sequenced in a study of CD8 T cells in ankylosing spondylitis. Findings and caveats of the study: What appeared characteristic of ankylosing spondylitis blood was a TCR beta motif of fewer than ten highly homologous variants.

These TCRs are of unknown antigen specificity. Via MiXCR, TCRdb re-called the 5' RACE reads, giving one row per CDR3 protein. The profile shows some 330,000 distinct CDR3 sequences, roughly 8% of them singletons. The specimen was blood, either unsorted or a sorted T cell fraction (not recorded which). All receptors come from a male donor with ankylosing spondylitis.

This clonotype appeared many times. The gene calls are TRBV12-3 or TRBV12-4 and TRBJ2-1, with 7 bases lining up with TRBD2. V lost 6 bases, J lost 10 bases, and 15 bases stayed unmatched. The CDR3 is made up of 15 amino acids. The CDR3 reads CASRPSGAGFREQFF. CDR3 in DNA: TGTGCCAGCAGACCTAGCGGAGCGGGATTTCGGGAGCAGTTCTTC.

The rearrangement links TRBV4-3 to TRBJ2-2, with D unresolved. Germline lookup yields CDR1 LGHNA and CDR2 YSLEER. The CDR3 has 14 amino acids. Trimming took 1 base from V and 4 from J, leaving 7 bases between them. In DNA, the CDR3 is TGCGCCAGCAGCCAAGTTACAGCCACCGGGGAGCTGTTTTTT. Translating gives CASSQVTATGELFF.

This clonotype was found many times. The V and J genes are TRBV5-6 and TRBJ2-1, with TRBD2 matching over 7 bases. From germline, CDR1 is SGHDT and CDR2 YYEEEE. V shed 0 bases and J 3 bases; nucleotides not matched to a gene: 9. The CDR3 consists of 17 residues. The CDR3 DNA follows: TGTGCCAGCAGCTTGGGTCCTAGCGGCCACAACTACAATGAGCAGTTCTTC. This sequence encodes CASSLGPSGHNYNEQFF.

This clonotype was counted ten times or more. The CDR3 nucleotides read TGCAGTGCCGTGGGGGGAAATCAGCCCCAGCATTTT. This sequence encodes CSAVGGNQPQHF. This chain uses TRBV20-1 with TRBJ1-5, with D perhaps matching TRBD1 (5 bases). V was clipped by 6 bases and J by 4 bases, with 10 bases between them. CDR3 length: 12 residues. The germline V gene encodes CDR1 DFQATT and CDR2 SNEGSKA (reference sequence).

The chain has TRBV7-2 and TRBJ2-5; D is undetermined. This CDR3 region has 13 residues. Looked up from germline, CDR1 is SGHTA and CDR2 is FQGNSA. V was shortened by 4 bases and J by 5 bases, with 11 bases between the two germline ends. The CDR3 sequence is CASSSLPRETQYF. The CDR3 coding sequence is TGTGCCAGCAGCTCTCTCCCCCGGGAGACCCAGTACTTC.

There are a few counts of this clonotype. The V and J genes are TRBV14 and TRBJ2-5, with D unclear. This CDR3 is 13 amino acids long. Trimming stripped 1 base from V and 2 bases from J, with 5 bases between. The germline CDR1 and CDR2 sequences are SGHDN and FVKESK. The CDR3 nucleotides read TGTGCCAGCAGCCAAGCCCTTCAAGAGACCCAGTACTTC. Residues: CASSQALQETQYF.

This clonotype was picked up a small number of times. The rearrangement uses TRBV29-1 and TRBJ1-4, with 9 bases identical to TRBD1. This CDR3 contains 14 residues. Germline-derived CDR1 and CDR2 are SQVTM and ANQGSEA. V shed 6 bases, J shed 6 bases, and the junction held 8 bases outside the gene matches. The CDR3 DNA follows: TGCAGCGTCGGGACAGGGACATTAGATGAAAAACTGTTTTTT. Translation: CSVGTGTLDEKLFF.

This clonotype was seen at least ten times. This chain uses TRBV28 with TRBJ1-4, with D perhaps matching TRBD1 (6 bases). Germline V gene lookup returns CDR1 MDHEN and CDR2 SYDVKM. Trimming removed 2 bases from V and 1 base from J, with 11 bases in between. The CDR3 extends over 16 amino acids. The CDR3 bases are TGTGCCAGCAGTTTACGGGGGGCCCGAACTAATGAAAAACTGTTTTTT. It codes for CASSLRGARTNEKLFF.

The DNA of the CDR3 is TGTGCCAGCAGCTTAGGACAAGGAATTGACGGGGCCAACGTCCTGACTTTC. As protein: CASSLGQGIDGANVLTF. This chain joins TRBV11-1 and TRBJ2-6; D gene unclear. Germline V gene data show CDR1 as SGHAT and CDR2 as FQDESV (reference sequence). V was cut by 1 base and J by 4 bases, with 14 bases left in between. The CDR3 runs to 17 residues.

This clonotype was counted many times. This rearrangement joins TRBV7-9 to TRBJ2-1; tentative D call: TRBD2 (7 bases). Germline CDR1 is SEHNR and CDR2 is FQNEAQ (reference sequence). V gave up 1 base and J gave up 4 bases, with 17 bases separating them. The CDR3 extends over 17 amino acids. The CDR3 reads CASSLEGGGGEYNEQFF. DNA of the CDR3: TGTGCCAGCAGCTTAGAAGGCGGAGGGGGGGAATACAATGAGCAGTTCTTC.

This chain links TRBV11-2 with TRBJ2-7, with 7 bases fitting TRBD1. Germline CDR1 reads SGHAT; CDR2 reads FQNNGV. Trimming removed 5 bases from V and 5 bases from J; junction bases left unmatched: 6. There are 13 residues in the CDR3. CDR3 in DNA: TGTGCCAGCAGCGGCTACAGGGGCCACGAGCAGTACTTC. Its translation: CASSGYRGHEQYF.

This clonotype was counted many times. This chain links TRBV12-3 or TRBV12-4 with TRBJ1-2, with 9 nucleotides matching TRBD1. The J segment lost 5 bases and the V segment lost 5 bases, leaving 3 bases of the junction unmatched. The CDR3 is made up of 13 amino acids. This chain's CDR3 is CASSPGQGYGYTF. The CDR3 DNA follows: TGTGCCAGCAGTCCTGGACAGGGGTATGGCTACACCTTC.

This clonotype showed up many times. The chain recombines TRBV4-1 with TRBJ2-1; no definite D call. The CDR3 runs to 12 residues. V lost 2 bases and J 7 bases, leaving 6 bases between the germline ends. The germline V gene encodes CDR1 MGHRA and CDR2 YSYEKL. CDR3 in DNA: TGCGCCAGCAGCCAACTATCAAATGAGCAGTTCTTC. Translating it yields CASSQLSNEQFF.

This clonotype came up a few times. V usage is TRBV7-9 and J usage is TRBJ2-5, with D possibly being TRBD2 (6 bases). Germline V gene sequence: CDR1 SEHNR, CDR2 FQNEAQ (reference sequence). The CDR3 has 16 amino acids. Trimming cost V 4 bases and J 4 bases, with 19 bases left between them. CDR3 in amino acids: CASSSNEGRFRETQYF. The CDR3 nucleotides read TGTGCCAGCAGCTCAAATGAAGGGAGGTTTAGAGAGACCCAGTACTTC. Drawing the rest from reference TRBV7-9 and TRBJ2-5, the complete variable domain is DTGVSQNPRHKITKRGQNVTFRCDPISEHNRLYWYRQTLGQGPEFLTYFQNEAQLEKSRLLSDRFSAERPKGSFSTLEIQRTEQGDSAMYLCASSSNEGRFRETQYFGPGTRLLVL.

The chain carries TRBV28 and TRBJ2-3; 7 nucleotides agree with TRBD2. The length of the CDR3 is 14 residues. Trimming took 5 bases from V and 8 from J; bases not matched to a gene: 10. From germline, CDR1 is MDHEN and CDR2 SYDVKM. CDR3 sequence: CASSPLAADGTQYF. In DNA, the CDR3 is TGTGCCAGCAGTCCCCTAGCGGCTGACGGTACGCAGTATTTT.

J is TRBJ2-1 and V is TRBV24-1, with 9 positions matching TRBD1. The CDR3 loop spans 16 amino acids. Trimming cost V 5 bases and J 3 bases; bases outside gene matches: 7. Per germline, CDR1 KGHDR and CDR2 SFDVKD. The CDR3 loop is CATSVHRDRDYNEQFF. The CDR3 bases are TGTGCCACCAGTGTCCACCGGGACAGGGACTACAATGAGCAGTTCTTC.

The chain couples TRBV20-1 to TRBJ2-5; D not certain. Germline CDR1 reads DFQATT; CDR2 reads SNEGSKA (reference sequence). The CDR3 runs to 13 residues. V lost 3 bases and J lost 1, with 9 bases in between. The CDR3: CSASIYSQETQYF. CDR3 coding DNA: TGCAGTGCTAGCATCTACAGCCAAGAGACCCAGTACTTC.

The J gene is TRBJ2-1, the V gene TRBV27; weak D call: TRBD2 (5 bases). Germline CDR1 reads MNHEY; CDR2 reads SMNVEV (reference sequence). The CDR3 sequence is 15 residues long. Trimming shortened V by 7 bases and J by 5 bases, and 18 bases separated the two germline ends. CDR3 coding DNA: TGTGCCAGCACCCGGACTGTCCGGGGTAACAATGAGCAGTTCTTC. It yields the protein CASTRTVRGNNEQFF.

The chain has TRBV27 and TRBJ2-1; the match to TRBD2 covers 7 bases. Germline trimming cut 3 bases from V and 9 bases from J; bases unmatched to any gene: 11. Germline loops: CDR1 MNHEY, CDR2 SMNVEV (reference sequence). The CDR3 has 15 amino acids. CDR3 amino acids: CASSFRREFSGEQFF. The CDR3 DNA is TGTGCCAGCAGTTTCCGGCGGGAGTTTTCGGGTGAGCAGTTCTTC.

At least ten counts were recorded for this clonotype. V and J are TRBV5-1 and TRBJ2-7; TRBD2 aligns across 9 bases. Germline V gene lookup returns CDR1 SGHRS and CDR2 YFSETQ. V was clipped by 0 bases and J by 3 bases; unmatched bases: 7. The CDR3 is 16 amino acids. The CDR3 sequence is CASSLAPTSGLYEQYF. The CDR3 DNA follows: TGCGCCAGCAGCTTGGCCCCGACTAGCGGTCTCTACGAGCAGTACTTC.

Only a few counts were recorded for this clonotype. The rearrangement joins TRBV29-1 to TRBJ2-7; D is undetermined. Per germline, CDR1 SQVTM and CDR2 ANQGSEA. V lost 3 bases and J lost 1, with 7 bases in between. CDR3 length equals 12 residues. This CDR3 reads CSVEVQSYEQYF. CDR3 nucleotides: TGCAGCGTTGAGGTGCAGTCCTACGAGCAGTACTTC.

The V gene is TRBV6-1, the J gene TRBJ2-5; D gene uncertain. Germline lookup yields CDR1 MNHNS and CDR2 SASEGT. Trimming took off 3 bases at V and 3 bases at J, with 14 bases between the two ends. The length of the CDR3 is 15 residues. This CDR3 reads CASSDGSALKETQYF. The CDR3 nucleotides read TGTGCCAGCAGTGACGGTTCCGCTCTCAAAGAGACCCAGTACTTC.

This chain joins TRBV3-1 and TRBJ2-5, with D possibly TRBD1 on 6 matching bases. V lost 4 bases to trimming and J lost 2 bases, with 14 bases between them. The CDR3 runs 15 residues. CDR1 LGHDT and CDR2 YNNKEL come from the germline V gene (reference sequence). The chain's CDR3 is CASSRRDISQETQYF. DNA of the CDR3: TGTGCCAGCAGCCGCCGGGACATCTCTCAAGAGACCCAGTACTTC.

This clonotype occurred a few times. The V gene is TRBV11-2, the J gene TRBJ2-5; 7 bases align to TRBD1. V lost 0 bases and J lost 2; bases outside the gene matches: 9. The CDR3 consists of 17 residues. The germline V gene has CDR1 SGHAT and CDR2 FQNNGV. CDR3 protein: CASSLDEPGGPQETQYF. DNA of the CDR3: TGTGCCAGCAGCTTAGATGAGCCAGGGGGTCCTCAAGAGACCCAGTACTTC.

This clonotype was counted between two and nine times. At one boundary the junction diverges from the germline segment, which might be a read error. This chain links TRBV11-2 with TRBJ1-1, with a possible D match to TRBD1 (5 bases). The CDR3 runs 14 residues. Germline assignment: CDR1 SGHAT and CDR2 FQNNGV. The chain's CDR3 is CASRLGGADTEAFF. The CDR3 DNA follows: TGTGCCAGCAGATTAGGAGGGGCAGATACTGAAGCTTTCTTT.

In its sample, this clonotype was seen many times. V is TRBV9 and J is TRBJ2-2, with D perhaps TRBD2 (6 bases). With 0 bases removed from V and 5 bases from J, the gap between germline ends came to 14 bases. The CDR3 length is 16 residues. CDR1 is SGDLS and CDR2 is YYNGEE in the germline V gene. This CDR3 is CASSVDLEGVTGELFF. As DNA, the CDR3 is TGTGCCAGCAGCGTAGATTTGGAGGGAGTTACCGGGGAGCTGTTTTTT.